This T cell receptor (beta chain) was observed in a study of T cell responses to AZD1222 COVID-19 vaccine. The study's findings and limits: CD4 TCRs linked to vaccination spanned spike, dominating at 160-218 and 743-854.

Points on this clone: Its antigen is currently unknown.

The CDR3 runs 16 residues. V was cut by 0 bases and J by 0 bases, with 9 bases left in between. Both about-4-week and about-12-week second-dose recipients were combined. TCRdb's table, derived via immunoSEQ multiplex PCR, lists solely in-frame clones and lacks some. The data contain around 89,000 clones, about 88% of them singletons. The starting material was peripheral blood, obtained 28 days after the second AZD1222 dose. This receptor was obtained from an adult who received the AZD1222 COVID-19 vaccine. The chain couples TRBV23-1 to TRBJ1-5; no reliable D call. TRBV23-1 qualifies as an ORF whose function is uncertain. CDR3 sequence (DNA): TGCGCCAGCAGTCAATCCTGCGGACTTAGCAATCAGCCCCAGCATTTT. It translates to CASSQSCGLSNQPQHF.